This T cell receptor (beta chain) is from a study of post-analysis software for immune sequencing data. Study-level findings and limits: The study found TRBV5-6, TRBV5-1 and TRBV20-1 among five or six TRBV segments more frequent in patients than controls. Normalized Chao1 diversity was significantly lower in multiple sclerosis patients than in controls.

The authors incorporated unique molecular identifiers into the TCR beta cDNA libraries. Out of roughly 0.85 to 10 million T cells, a few hundred thousand cDNA molecules were generated. TCRdb reprocessed the PCR reads via MiXCR and lists one record per CDR3 protein. Here the sample spans roughly 150,000 distinct CDR3 sequences, 35% to 40% being singletons. With respect to this clonotype: Its antigen is still unknown.

The CDR3 covers 15 residues. Per germline, CDR1 KGHDR and CDR2 SFDVKD. V was clipped by 1 base and J by 3 bases, with 10 bases between them. The chain employs TRBV24-1 and TRBJ2-3; tentative D call: TRBD1 (5 bases). The source is a girl aged 5 to 17 with multiple sclerosis. The source material was blood, sampled after autologous hematopoietic stem cell transplantation. The CDR3 nucleotides are TGTGCCACCAGTGATTTTAGGGGTTCGACAGATACGCAGTATTTT. Protein product: CATSDFRGSTDTQYF.